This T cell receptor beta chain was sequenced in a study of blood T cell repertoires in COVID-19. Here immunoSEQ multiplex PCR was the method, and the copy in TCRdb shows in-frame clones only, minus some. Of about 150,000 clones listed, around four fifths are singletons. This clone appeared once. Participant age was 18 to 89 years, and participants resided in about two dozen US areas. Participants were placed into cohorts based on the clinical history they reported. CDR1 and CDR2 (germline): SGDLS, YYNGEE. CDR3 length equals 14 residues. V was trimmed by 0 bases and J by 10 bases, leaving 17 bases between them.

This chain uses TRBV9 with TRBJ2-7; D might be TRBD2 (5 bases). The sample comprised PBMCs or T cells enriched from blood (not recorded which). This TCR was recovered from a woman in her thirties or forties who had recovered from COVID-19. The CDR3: CASSVGGDSTNQYF. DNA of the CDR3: TGTGCCAGCAGCGTAGGGGGAGATTCTACGAATCAGTACTTC.